What follows is one T cell receptor (beta chain) and its context. Its antigen is not known. A junction boundary mismatches the germline segment, possibly from a read error. The source of the sample is a study of post-analysis software for immune sequencing data. Study background: As for disease course, relapsing-remitting, secondary progressive and progressive-relapsing multiple sclerosis were all included.

Study findings and constraints: Five TRBV segments occurring more often in patients than controls included TRBV5-6, TRBV5-1 and TRBV20-1. Strong same-batch co-clustering of samples appeared with F measure clustering. When compared against controls, multiple sclerosis patients showed significantly lower normalized Chao1 diversity.

There are 13 residues in the CDR3. Per the germline V gene, CDR1 is SQVTM and CDR2 is ANQGSEA. The library was made from cDNA and included unique molecular identifiers. Input of about 0.9 to 10 million T cells yielded 500,000 to 650,000 cDNA molecules. TCRdb reprocessed the PCR reads via MiXCR and lists one record per CDR3 protein. The table has fewer than 850,000 distinct CDR3 sequences, roughly 27% seen once; the top ten hold around 0.56%. This clonotype was sampled from a girl under 18 with multiple sclerosis. The chain employs TRBV29-1 and TRBJ2-3; D is undetermined. Sequencing used blood. This chain's CDR3 is CSVEELWADTRYF. The CDR3 bases are TGCAGCGTTGAAGAACTTTGGGCAGATACGCGGTATTTT.